One and the same sample provided the 22 T cell receptor beta chains below, sequenced in a study of control samples from healthy donors and cancer patients. Sequenced by immunoSEQ multiplex PCR; TCRdb stores in-frame clones only, minus some. The profile shows about 83,000 clones, around 91% of them singletons. The sample was blood. These receptors were taken from a man aged 50 to 60 in good health.

This chain uses TRBV19 with TRBJ1-5, with 8 bases aligning to TRBD1. The V and J ends lost 7 bases and 7 bases, in that order; junction bases with no gene match: 9. Germline V gene lookup returns CDR1 LNHDA and CDR2 SQIVND (reference sequence). The CDR3 runs 14 residues. The CDR3 DNA sequence: TGTGCCAGTACCGAAGGACAGGGCCCCCAGCCCCAGCATTTT. Amino acid sequence: CASTEGQGPQPQHF.

The count of this clone is one. The CDR3 DNA reads as TGTGCCAGCACCGTAACCGCGACAGACTGGAAGCAGTACTTC. This codes for CASTVTATDWKQYF. The V gene is TRBV6-5, the J gene TRBJ2-7; perhaps TRBD1 as D (5 bases). Per germline, CDR1 MNHEY and CDR2 SVGAGI. CDR3 length: 14 amino acids. V was trimmed by 7 bases and J by 8 bases, leaving 21 bases between them.

This sequence joins TRBV6-5 and TRBJ2-3, with a tentative D call TRBD2 (7 bases). The V gene's germline CDR1 is MNHEY and CDR2 SVGAGI. V shed 6 bases and J shed 11 bases, with 21 bases lying between them. The CDR3 spans 14 residues. The CDR3, as DNA: TGTGCCAGCAGGAGTACAGGGAGGGTTTTGGTGCAGTATTTT. Protein product: CASRSTGRVLVQYF.

This sequence joins TRBV5-6 and TRBJ2-7, with D uncertain. The CDR3 covers 12 residues. Deletions cut 2 bases from V and 6 bases from J, with 9 bases between. The germline gives CDR1 SGHDT, CDR2 YYEEEE. This CDR3 is CASSFIRAEQYF. The DNA for the CDR3 is TGTGCCAGCAGCTTCATCCGAGCCGAGCAGTACTTC.

The rearrangement uses TRBV30 and TRBJ2-2; TRBD1 agrees at 7 bases. Unmatched junction bases numbered 1, after V lost 3 bases and J lost 3 bases. Germline lookup yields CDR1 GTSNPN and CDR2 SVGIG (reference sequence). The CDR3 is made up of 13 amino acids. The CDR3 DNA reads TGTGCCTGGAGGGGACAGTACACCGGGGAGCTGTTTTTT. It encodes CAWRGQYTGELFF.

The chain links TRBV7-8 to TRBJ2-2; TRBD1 aligns across 8 bases. V dropped 3 bases and J dropped 3; count of bases not matched to a gene: 3. The CDR3 is made up of 15 amino acids. The germline CDR1 and CDR2 sequences are SGHVS and FQNEAQ. The CDR3, as DNA: TGTGCCAGCAGCTTCTCGACAGGGGACACCGGGGAGCTGTTTTTT. It yields the protein CASSFSTGDTGELFF.

The chain links TRBV30 to TRBJ1-1; 9 bases are shared with TRBD1. This CDR3 contains 14 residues. Germline V gives CDR1 GTSNPN, CDR2 SVGIG (reference sequence). The J segment lost 0 bases and the V segment lost 2 bases, leaving 1 base of the junction unmatched. The CDR3 spells CAWSWTGVNTEAFF. For the CDR3, the DNA is TGTGCCTGGAGTTGGACAGGGGTGAACACTGAAGCTTTCTTT.

The CDR3 coding sequence is TGTGCCAGCAGTGAATCCCCCGGGGCCCTAAACGAGCAGTACTTC. It codes for CASSESPGALNEQYF. J is TRBJ2-7 and V is TRBV27; D may match TRBD1 or TRBD2 (5 bases each). The CDR3 consists of 15 residues. Trimming stripped 5 bases from V and 5 bases from J, with 19 bases between. Germline V gene sequence: CDR1 MNHEY, CDR2 SMNVEV (reference sequence).

This clone appeared a single time. At the DNA level, this CDR3 is encoded by other sequences in the same sample as well. V gene TRBV18 combines with J gene TRBJ1-2; no clear D. This CDR3 region has 11 residues. Germline V gives CDR1 KGHSH, CDR2 LQKENI. With 5 bases removed from V and 4 bases from J, the gap between germline ends came to 5 bases. CDR3 amino acids: CASSLVYGYTF. The CDR3 DNA reads as TGTGCCAGCTCATTGGTCTATGGCTACACCTTC.

V is TRBV25-1 and J is TRBJ1-5; D call uncertain. The germline V gene has CDR1 MGHDK and CDR2 SYGVNS. CDR3 length: 14 amino acids. Trimming took off 6 bases at V and 2 bases at J, with 11 bases between the two ends. CDR3 bases: TGTGCCAGCAGAGACTCCGCTGGCAATCAGCCCCAGCATTTT. It specifies CASRDSAGNQPQHF.

The V and J genes are TRBV7-9 and TRBJ2-3, with 11 positions matching TRBD2. Germline V gene sequence: CDR1 SEHNR, CDR2 FQNEAQ (reference sequence). The trim removed 5 bases at V and 4 bases at J, leaving 11 bases unmatched. The CDR3 extends over 17 amino acids. The DNA for the CDR3 is TGTGCCAGCAGCCCACCCTCTCCGGGACTAGCGGCAGATACGCAGTATTTT. This encodes CASSPPSPGLAADTQYF.

The genes are TRBV27 and TRBJ2-2; TRBD1 agrees at 7 bases. The CDR3 extends over 14 amino acids. Germline CDR1 and CDR2: MNHEY and SMNVEV (reference sequence). V lost 7 bases and J lost 6; bases outside the gene matches: 8. The CDR3 nucleotides read TGTGCCAGCACTTTGACAGGGTTTGCCGGGGAGCTGTTTTTT. Residues: CASTLTGFAGELFF.

The CDR3 DNA reads TGTGCCAGCAGCGTAGCAACAGGGGCCTCCTACGAGCAGTACTTC. Translated, it gives CASSVATGASYEQYF. The V gene is TRBV9, the J gene TRBJ2-7; 7 bases map to TRBD1. Trimming cost V 0 bases and J 0 bases; bases outside gene matches: 3. The V gene's germline CDR1 is SGDLS and CDR2 YYNGEE. This CDR3 is built from 15 residues.

The rearrangement joins TRBV5-8 to TRBJ2-5; D possibly corresponds to TRBD2 (5 bases). The CDR3 has 11 amino acids. Germline V CDR1 and CDR2: SGHTS, YDEGEE. The germline V and J ends were trimmed by 6 bases and 5 bases, with 8 bases remaining between them. The CDR3 here is CASTTGETQYF. DNA of the CDR3: TGTGCCAGCACCACGGGGGAGACCCAGTACTTC.

A few counts support this clone. The CDR3 is CASSKSGSGELFF. The CDR3 DNA sequence: TGTGCCAGCAGCAAATCAGGTTCCGGGGAGCTGTTTTTT. This chain links TRBV9 with TRBJ2-2; D is undetermined. The CDR3 is made up of 13 amino acids. Germline CDR1 and CDR2: SGDLS and YYNGEE. V was shortened by 4 bases and J by 6 bases, with 10 bases between the two germline ends.

The gene calls are TRBV7-9 and TRBJ2-7; TRBD1 matches at 9 bases. With V trimmed by 2 bases and J by 2 bases, 4 bases remained unmatched. Germline CDR1 SEHNR, CDR2 FQNEAQ (reference sequence). CDR3 size: 15 residues. Here the CDR3 reads CASSLRTGAPYEQYF. In DNA form, the CDR3 reads TGTGCCAGCAGCTTACGGACAGGGGCTCCCTACGAGCAGTACTTC.

This clone was observed a few times. This chain links TRBV30 with TRBJ1-5; the D is unclear. V was shortened by 1 base and J by 3 bases, with 7 bases between the two germline ends. There are 13 residues in the CDR3. CDR1 is GTSNPN, CDR2 SVGIG, per germline (reference sequence). CDR3 residues: CAWSGLDNQPQHF. The DNA for the CDR3 is TGTGCCTGGAGTGGTCTCGACAATCAGCCCCAGCATTTT.

J is TRBJ1-1 and V is TRBV6-2 or TRBV6-3, with D unresolved. Per germline, CDR1 MNHEY and CDR2 SVGEGT. The V and J ends lost 5 bases and 8 bases respectively, with 12 bases between them. This CDR3 is 12 amino acids long. The chain's CDR3 is CASSKGTVEAFF. CDR3 bases: TGTGCCAGCAGTAAGGGAACAGTAGAAGCTTTCTTT.

CDR3: CATSRDPLNEQYF. For the CDR3, the DNA is TGTGCCACCAGCAGGGACCCCCTGAACGAGCAGTACTTC. The V gene is TRBV15, the J gene TRBJ2-7, with D unresolved. The CDR3 is made up of 13 amino acids. Trimming took off 3 bases at V and 5 bases at J, with 11 bases between the two ends. Germline-derived CDR1 and CDR2 are LNHNV and YYDKDF (reference sequence).

The V call is TRBV19, the J call TRBJ1-2, with 8 bases matching TRBD1. The V and J ends lost 1 base and 4 bases, in that order; junction bases with no gene match: 5. The germline V gene has CDR1 LNHDA and CDR2 SQIVND (reference sequence). This CDR3 comprises 15 residues. The CDR3: CASSIGQGAGYGYTF. The CDR3 DNA reads TGTGCCAGTAGTATAGGCCAGGGGGCCGGCTATGGCTACACCTTC.

The rearrangement links TRBV7-8 to TRBJ1-6; 11 bases line up with TRBD1. With V trimmed by 5 bases and J by 10 bases, 19 bases remained unmatched. CDR3 length: 19 amino acids. Germline V gene data show CDR1 as SGHVS and CDR2 as FQNEAQ. DNA of the CDR3: TGTGCCAGCAGCCCGGAACCCCCGGGACAGGGGGTAATTAAGTCACCCCTCCACTTT. It translates to CASSPEPPGQGVIKSPLHF.

V is TRBV9 and J is TRBJ1-6; the D is unclear. V lost 3 bases, J lost 0 bases, and 7 bases lay in between. The CDR3 is 15 residues long. In germline, CDR1 is SGDLS, CDR2 YYNGEE. The CDR3 bases are TGTGCCAGCAGCGGGACCAGCTCCTATAATTCACCCCTCCACTTT. It yields the protein CASSGTSSYNSPLHF.